Listed below are T cell receptor beta chains from one sample, sequenced in a study of radiotherapy plus CTLA-4 blockade in lung cancer. Measured with immunoSEQ multiplex PCR; TCRdb has only the in-frame clones, and not every one. The sample lists some 64,000 clones, approximately 76% occurring once. The starting material was peripheral blood, obtained from a patient treated with radiotherapy plus ipilimumab. The receptors shown here come from a human donor with non-small cell lung cancer whose response to radiotherapy plus ipilimumab could not be evaluated. Some clones in this sample may be carry-over from other donors' samples. CDR3s include the opening cysteine and the closing phenylalanine or tryptophan. A D gene is named only where the DNA matches it firmly. The listing skips clone size in some rows; elsewhere it reads once, few, many or a size class.

>TRBD1|-|TRBJ2-7|TRBV15
TGTGCCACCAGCAGAGATAGGGCGACAGGGGCCGAGCAGTACTTC
CATSRDRATGAEQYF
>TRBD2|-|TRBJ2-5|TRBV5-1
TGCGCCAGCAGCTTGTCTAGCGGGGGGGCCCAAGAGACCCAGTACTTC
CASSLSSGGAQETQYF
>TRBD2|-|TRBJ2-7|TRBV7-2
TGTGCCAGCAGGGGGGAGGGACCCCTGTTCGAGCAGTACTTC
CASRGEGPLFEQYF
>TRBD2|-|TRBJ2-7|TRBV28
TGTGCCAGCAGTTTGGGGGGGTTAACCAACGAGCAGTACTTC
CASSLGGLTNEQYF
>-|-|TRBJ2-2|TRBV5-1
TGCGCCAGCAGCTTGTATAGGGGCTCGAACACCGGGGAGCTGTTTTTT
CASSLYRGSNTGELFF
>TRBD1|few|TRBJ2-3|TRBV28
TGTGCCAGCAGTTTTGAGGGGACAGGGACCCTCACAGATACGCAGTATTTT
CASSFEGTGTLTDTQYF
>TRBD1|few|TRBJ1-1|TRBV5-1
TGCGCCAGCTCAATTCAGGGGGCCACTGAAGCTTTCTTT
CASSIQGATEAFF
>-|-|TRBJ1-1|TRBV27
TGTGCCAGCAGTTTACAGGAGGGAAAGAAAGCTTTCTTT
CASSLQEGKKAFF
>TRBD2|-|TRBJ2-5|TRBV30
TGTGCCTGGAGTGTTGGGCTAGCGGGGCTGCAAGAGACCCAGTACTTC
CAWSVGLAGLQETQYF
>-|-|TRBJ2-7|TRBV5-6
TGTGCCAGCAGCTCAAGGGGGGGTTGGGGGCGTGAGCAGTACTTC
CASSSRGGWGREQYF
>-|once|TRBJ2-1|TRBV5-1
TGCGCCAGCAGCCGCGACCCCGACTATGAGCAGTTCTTC
CASSRDPDYEQFF
>-|-|TRBJ2-7|TRBV27
TGTGCCAGCAGTCGGAACGGGGGTTCCTACGAGCAGTACTTC
CASSRNGGSYEQYF
>-|once|TRBJ1-2|TRBV19
TGTGCCAGTAGTAACCCTCGGGGAGACAAACCCCTCTATGGCTACACCTTC
CASSNPRGDKPLYGYTF
>-|-|TRBJ1-6|TRBV5-6
TGTGCCAGCAAGTGGGGGACATCGAATTCACCCCTCCACTTT
CASKWGTSNSPLHF
>-|-|TRBJ2-7|TRBV25-1
TGTGCCAGCAGTCCCCCACAGGGAACCTACGAGCAGTACTTC
CASSPPQGTYEQYF
>TRBD2|-|TRBJ2-1|TRBV6-5
TGTGCCAGCAGTATTAGCGGGGGGTCCTACAATGAGCAGTTCTTC
CASSISGGSYNEQFF
>TRBD1|-|TRBJ2-7|TRBV18
TGTGCCAGCTCACCAACCGGACAGGGGAACGAGCAGTACTTC
CASSPTGQGNEQYF
>-|once|TRBJ1-6|TRBV18
TGTGCCAGCTCGATCGAGGCCAGTGCCAATTCACCCCTCCACTTT
CASSIEASANSPLHF
>TRBD1|few|TRBJ2-7|TRBV29-1
TGCAGCGTTGAGCGGATCTCCGGGACAGAGACGCCCTACGAGCAGTACTTC
CSVERISGTETPYEQYF
>-|once|TRBJ2-7|TRBV28
TGTGCCAGCAGTACAGTCCACGAGCAGTACTTC
CASSTVHEQYF
>-|-|TRBJ2-6|TRBV6-5
TGTGCCAGCAGCCCCCCCGGGGCTGGGGCCAACGTCCTGACTTTC
CASSPPGAGANVLTF
>-|-|TRBJ1-6|TRBV15
TGTGCCACCTCGACCGGGTTCACCCTCCACTTT
CATSTGFTLHF
>-|-|TRBJ1-2|TRBV6-5
TGTGCCAGCAGTTACCCGGGGTCCATCTATGGCTACACCTTC
CASSYPGSIYGYTF
>TRBD2|once|TRBJ2-3|TRBV7-3
TGTGCCAGCAGCTACGGGACTAGCAACACAGATACGCAGTATTTT
CASSYGTSNTDTQYF
>TRBD1|few|TRBJ1-2|TRBV19
TGTGCCAGTAGTGTCGGACAGGAGATCCCTGGCTACACCTTC
CASSVGQEIPGYTF
>TRBD2|once|TRBJ2-1|TRBV18
TGTGCCAGCTCGTCCGGTAGCGGGACGAGGTACAATGAGCAGTTCTTC
CASSSGSGTRYNEQFF
>-|-|TRBJ1-2|TRBV6-1
TGTGCCAGCCGGGAGGGACCCGATGGCTACACCTTC
CASREGPDGYTF
>-|-|TRBJ2-3|TRBV27
TGTGCCAGCAGTTACGGGTTTTTAAGGACAGATACGCAGTATTTT
CASSYGFLRTDTQYF
>TRBD2|-|TRBJ2-2|TRBV9
TGTGCCAGCAGCGCGACTAGCGGGGGTGCAAGGTTCACCGGGGAGCTGTTTTTT
CASSATSGGARFTGELFF
>-|-|TRBJ2-2|TRBV19
TGTGCCAGTAGTAAGTCCAGGACCGGGGAGCTGTTTTTT
CASSKSRTGELFF
>TRBD2|-|TRBJ2-1|TRBV5-5
TGCGCCAGCAGCCAAGAGACGGGGGGGGACAATGAGCAGTTCTTC
CASSQETGGDNEQFF
>-|-|TRBJ2-5|TRBV7-8
TGTGCCAGCAGCTTAGGAACCGGGACTCAAGAGACCCAGTACTTC
CASSLGTGTQETQYF
>-|-|TRBJ2-7|TRBV9
TGTGCCAGCAGCCCAGTGGGCGCCTACGAGCAGTACTTC
CASSPVGAYEQYF
>-|few|TRBJ1-3|TRBV19
TGTGCCAGTAGTATGGCAGGGGATGGAAACACCATATATTTT
CASSMAGDGNTIYF
>-|-|TRBJ1-5|TRBV10-3
TGTGCCATCGGAGGGGTGAATCAGCCCCAGCATTTT
CAIGGVNQPQHF
>TRBD1|once|TRBJ2-7|TRBV29-1
TGCAGCGTAACCTCCGGGACAGGGGTCTACGAGCAGTACTTC
CSVTSGTGVYEQYF
>-|-|TRBJ2-7|TRBV7-2
TGTGCCAGCAGCTTATATTCTAGTAACTACGAGCAGTACTTC
CASSLYSSNYEQYF
>-|many|TRBJ1-1|TRBV5-1
TGCGCCAGCAGCTTGGGCGGGAACACTGAAGCTTTCTTT
CASSLGGNTEAFF
>-|-|TRBJ2-5|TRBV6-6
TGTGCCAGCGGCCCAAGACAGCAAGAGACCCAGTACTTC
CASGPRQQETQYF
>TRBD1|once|TRBJ1-2|TRBV5-1
TGCGCCAGCAGCTACGGGACAGGGACCTCCTATGGCTACACCTTC
CASSYGTGTSYGYTF
>TRBD2|once|TRBJ2-4|TRBV9
TGTGCCAGCAGCGTCGGACTAGCGGGGGGAGAAAACATTCAGTACTTC
CASSVGLAGGENIQYF
>-|-|TRBJ2-7|TRBV19
TGTGCCAGTAGTAGACAGGATAGCTCCTACGAGCAGTACTTC
CASSRQDSSYEQYF
>-|once|TRBJ2-6|TRBV7-2
TGTGCCAGCAGGCCACAGGGTGGGGGCTCTGGGGCCAACGTCCTGACTTTC
CASRPQGGGSGANVLTF
>TRBD2|-|TRBJ2-5|TRBV5-6
TGTGCCAGCAGCTTGGAGGGGCTAGCGGGCTTGTACCAAGAGACCCAGTACTTC
CASSLEGLAGLYQETQYF
>TRBD1|few|TRBJ2-5|TRBV10-2
TGCGCCAGCAGCACGGGACAGTGGGCAGAGACCCAGTACTTC
CASSTGQWAETQYF
>TRBD1|-|TRBJ2-3|TRBV5-5
TGTGCCAGCAGCTATGGGGACAGGGTTGCAGATACGCAGTATTTT
CASSYGDRVADTQYF
>-|-|TRBJ2-1|TRBV6-1
TGTGCCAGCAGTGAAGCGTCCGGGGACAATGAGCAGTTCTTC
CASSEASGDNEQFF
>-|-|TRBJ1-1|TRBV29-1
TGCAGCGTTGACCGGGGGGGGGCCGAAGCTTTCTTT
CSVDRGGAEAFF
>-|-|TRBJ1-5|TRBV2
TGTGCCAGCAGTGAATACGGTGGAGGGGTTACAAGCAATCAGCCCCAGCATTTT
CASSEYGGGVTSNQPQHF
>-|few|TRBJ1-1|TRBV19
TGTGCCAGTAGTATCCGAGTTAAGAACACTGAAGCTTTCTTT
CASSIRVKNTEAFF
>TRBD2|-|TRBJ2-3|TRBV5-1
TGCGCCAGCAGCGAGGGACTACACACAGATACGCAGTATTTT
CASSEGLHTDTQYF
>TRBD1|-|TRBJ1-1|TRBV10-3
TGTGCTAGCCGGACAGGCCAGAACAGGGAAGCTTTCTTT
CASRTGQNREAFF
>-|-|TRBJ2-7|TRBV6-5
TGTGCCAGCAGTGAGGGGGACACCTCCTACGAGCAGTACTTC
CASSEGDTSYEQYF
>TRBD1|-|TRBJ1-6|TRBV5-1
TGCGCCAGCAGCTTGGCCTCCCCGTCAGCAGGGGGAGATTCACCCCTCCACTTT
CASSLASPSAGGDSPLHF
>-|-|TRBJ2-5|TRBV29-1
TGCAGCGCAGGCCATTTAGGAGAGACCCAGTACTTC
CSAGHLGETQYF
>-|-|TRBJ1-5|TRBV6-5
TGTGCCAGCAGTTACCTCGCTGGGAGTCAGCCCCAGCATTTT
CASSYLAGSQPQHF
>-|-|TRBJ1-2|TRBV9
TGTGCCAGCAGCGTAAAGGAGGGGGGGGCGCGGTCTGAGGGCTACACCTTC
CASSVKEGGARSEGYTF
>TRBD1|-|TRBJ1-5|TRBV2
TGTGCCAGCAGTGCGGGTAGCAGGGGGAGCCAGCCCCAGCATTTT
CASSAGSRGSQPQHF
>-|-|TRBJ1-1|TRBV2
TGTGCCAGCAGGGAACCGACAGGATACAACACTGAAGCTTTCTTT
CASREPTGYNTEAFF
>TRBD1|-|TRBJ1-6|TRBV7-9
TGTGCCAGCAGCAGGAACCGGGACAGGGGATTCTCCTATAATTCACCCCTCCACTTT
CASSRNRDRGFSYNSPLHF